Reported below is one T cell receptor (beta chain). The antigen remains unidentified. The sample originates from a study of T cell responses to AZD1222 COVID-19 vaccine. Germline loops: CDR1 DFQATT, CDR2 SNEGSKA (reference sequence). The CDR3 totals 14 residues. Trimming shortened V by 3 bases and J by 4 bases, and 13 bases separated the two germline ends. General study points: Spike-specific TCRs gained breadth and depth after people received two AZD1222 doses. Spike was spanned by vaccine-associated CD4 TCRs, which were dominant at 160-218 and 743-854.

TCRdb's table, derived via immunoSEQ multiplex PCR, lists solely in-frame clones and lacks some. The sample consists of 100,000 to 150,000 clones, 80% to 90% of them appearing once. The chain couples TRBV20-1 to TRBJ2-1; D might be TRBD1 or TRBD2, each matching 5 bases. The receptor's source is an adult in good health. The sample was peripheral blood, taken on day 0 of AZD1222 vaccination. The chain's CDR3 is CSASPGPGYNEQFF. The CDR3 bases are TGCAGTGCTAGTCCGGGACCGGGATACAATGAGCAGTTCTTC.